This T cell receptor beta chain was captured by sequencing in a study of T cells after yellow fever vaccination. Study in general: Low-cell-number fractions were prepared with SMART-Seq v4 Ultra Low Input. Study conclusions and caveats: Post-booster reappearance was seen for most primary-vaccination clones (nearly 97% CD4, about 88% CD8).

CDR1 KGHDR and CDR2 SFDVKD come from the germline V gene. The length of the CDR3 is 13 residues. V lost 3 bases, J lost 4 bases, and 5 bases lay in between. In the case of this clonotype: What it binds is unknown.

By 5'RACE template switching, TCR cDNA was produced, with a universal primer site and UMIs added in the process. A single record per CDR3 protein comes from TCRdb applying MiXCR to the 5' RACE reads. This sample has some 500,000 distinct CDR3 sequences, with about 13% found just once. This TCR derives from a man younger than 40 who received the YFV17D yellow fever vaccine. The V call is TRBV24-1, the J call TRBJ2-2; D gene unclear. The input for sequencing was PBMCs, taken on the day of the yellow fever booster vaccination. This CDR3 reads CATSDAGTGELFF. CDR3 nucleotide sequence: TGTGCCACCAGTGATGCAGGCACCGGGGAGCTGTTTTTT.